Below, 15 T cell receptor beta chains from the same sample are listed, as sequenced in a study of blood T cell repertoires in COVID-19. Here immunoSEQ multiplex PCR was the method, and the copy in TCRdb shows in-frame clones only, minus some. This table has about 200,000 clones, approximately 82% appearing once. The material sequenced was peripheral blood. These receptor sequences come from a woman aged 40 to 49 with acute or convalescent COVID-19.

The chain employs TRBV29-1 and TRBJ2-2; TRBD2 agrees at 7 bases. The CDR3 is 13 amino acids. Germline lookup yields CDR1 SQVTM and CDR2 ANQGSEA. J was trimmed by 1 base and V by 6 bases; bases with no gene match: 2. This chain's CDR3 is CSVLAENTGELFF. Here the CDR3 DNA reads TGCAGCGTCCTAGCGGAGAACACCGGGGAGCTGTTTTTT.

A word on this clone: The junction departs from the called germline gene at one end, perhaps through a read error. This chain joins TRBV6-2 or TRBV6-3 and TRBJ2-1; maybe TRBD2 (7 bases). The CDR3 is 16 residues long. From germline, CDR1 is MNHEY and CDR2 SVGEGT. In nucleotides, the CDR3 is TGTGCCAGCAGCTACTCCCCCCGGGGGGCTATCAATGAGCAGTTCTTC. Translation: CASSYSPRGAINEQFF.

The V call is TRBV14, the J call TRBJ1-1; D gene uncertain. CDR1 and CDR2 from the germline V gene are SGHDN and FVKESK. The CDR3 length is 13 residues. Deletions cut 4 bases from V and 1 base from J, with 7 bases between. The CDR3 DNA sequence: TGTGCCAGCAGCCCGTCTCCGAACACTGAAGCTTTCTTT. Translating it yields CASSPSPNTEAFF.

In the case of this clone: The same CDR3 can be traced to other DNA sequences in this sample. The chain joins TRBV5-1 to TRBJ2-7; D is unclear. CDR1 is SGHRS, CDR2 YFSETQ, per germline. Between the trimmed V and J ends, which lost 2 bases and 2 bases, there was a span of 5 bases. This CDR3 region has 12 residues. Here the CDR3 reads CASSLGAYEQYF. For the CDR3, the DNA is TGCGCCAGCAGCTTAGGAGCCTACGAGCAGTACTTC.

The V call is TRBV6-5, the J call TRBJ2-1; TRBD2 agrees at 9 bases. CDR1 is MNHEY and CDR2 is SVGAGI in the germline V gene. V lost 8 bases, J lost 7 bases, and 12 bases stayed unmatched. The CDR3 is made up of 15 amino acids. CDR3 sequence (DNA): TGTGCCAGCTCCATCCTCGCGGGGGGGCCAAATGAGCAGTTCTTC. This codes for CASSILAGGPNEQFF.

The chain joins TRBV5-1 to TRBJ2-3; D remains unclear. This CDR3 is built from 12 residues. Germline loops: CDR1 SGHRS, CDR2 YFSETQ. The germline V and J ends were trimmed by 7 bases and 2 bases, with 8 bases remaining between them. The CDR3 protein is CASGPNTDTQYF. The CDR3 nucleotides are TGCGCCAGCGGGCCCAACACAGATACGCAGTATTTT.

This clone was seen once. The V gene is TRBV6-2 or TRBV6-3, the J gene TRBJ1-5; D is uncertain. Trimming cost V 5 bases and J 2 bases, with 19 bases left between them. Per germline, CDR1 MNHEY and CDR2 SVGEGT. The CDR3 runs 17 residues. The CDR3 here is CASSNGSPSRGNQPQHF. The CDR3 bases are TGTGCCAGCAGTAACGGGTCCCCGTCCCGGGGCAATCAGCCCCAGCATTTT.

This clone was seen once. The chain links TRBV5-1 to TRBJ2-5; D unclear. Trimming took off 4 bases at V and 1 base at J, with 20 bases between the two ends. CDR3 length: 17 amino acids. Germline CDR1 reads SGHRS; CDR2 reads YFSETQ. Here the CDR3 DNA reads TGCGCCAGCAGCCCGAAGGCAGGTGCCGGCCCCCAAGAGACCCAGTACTTC. Residues: CASSPKAGAGPQETQYF.

The chain couples TRBV5-4 to TRBJ2-7, with a weak D call TRBD2 (5 bases). The CDR3 spans 14 residues. V lost 0 bases and J lost 0, with 7 bases in between. Germline lookup yields CDR1 SGHNT and CDR2 YYREEE (reference sequence). CDR3 in amino acids: CASSLDSDSYEQYF. The CDR3 bases are TGTGCCAGCAGCTTGGATAGCGACTCCTACGAGCAGTACTTC.

The chain combines TRBV10-1 with TRBJ1-2; 7 positions match TRBD1. CDR1 and CDR2 (germline): WNHNN, SYGVQD (reference sequence). V gave up 2 bases and J gave up 8 bases; unmatched junction bases: 8. The length of the CDR3 is 14 residues. CDR3 loop: CASSETGVTIGYTF. Written as DNA, the CDR3 is TGCGCCAGCAGTGAGACAGGGGTGACTATCGGCTACACCTTC.

The V call is TRBV10-3, the J call TRBJ2-7; D ambiguous. This CDR3 spans 14 amino acids. Germline loops: CDR1 ENHRY, CDR2 SYGVKD. The germline V and J ends were trimmed by 2 bases and 3 bases, with 11 bases remaining between them. CDR3: CAISEQAGFYEQYF. DNA of the CDR3: TGTGCCATCAGTGAGCAGGCTGGGTTCTACGAGCAGTACTTC.

The chain employs TRBV24-1 and TRBJ2-6; 10 bases match TRBD1. The CDR3 spans 19 residues. Losses at the gene ends were 3 bases for V and 0 bases for J; bases not matched to a gene: 7. The germline CDR1 and CDR2 sequences are KGHDR and SFDVKD. CDR3 protein: CATSDTPGTGASGANVLTF. The DNA of the CDR3 is TGTGCCACCAGTGATACCCCCGGGACAGGGGCCTCTGGGGCCAACGTCCTGACTTTC.

The genes are TRBV7-8 and TRBJ2-2; 9 bases are shared with TRBD1. Germline-derived CDR1 and CDR2 are SGHVS and FQNEAQ. The CDR3 has 16 amino acids. The J segment lost 7 bases and the V segment lost 5 bases, leaving 11 bases of the junction unmatched. In DNA, the CDR3 is TGTGCCAGCAGCGTACCGGGACAGGGCTCTCACGGGGAGCTGTTTTTT. Its translation: CASSVPGQGSHGELFF.

The rearrangement joins TRBV3-1 (or the pseudogene TRBV3-2) to TRBJ1-1; D perhaps matches TRBD1 (5 bases). CDR1 is LGHDT and CDR2 is YNNKEL in the germline V gene (reference sequence). Between the trimmed V and J ends, which lost 8 bases and 2 bases, there was a span of 15 bases. The CDR3 consists of 14 residues. The CDR3 nucleotides are TGTGCCAGCCCAGGGTCACCCCAAAACACTGAAGCTTTCTTT. It yields the protein CASPGSPQNTEAFF.

The genes are TRBV12-3 or TRBV12-4 and TRBJ2-7; D possibly corresponds to TRBD1 (5 bases). V was pared by 4 bases and J by 6 bases, with 13 bases between. The CDR3 covers 13 residues. The CDR3 is CASSSGIDSEQYF. CDR3 nucleotide sequence: TGTGCCAGCAGTTCTGGGATAGACAGCGAGCAGTACTTC.